What follows describes a single T cell receptor (beta chain). The antigen is undetermined. Sequencing used immunoSEQ multiplex PCR; TCRdb keeps in-frame clones, though not all of them. The sample consists of around 2.3 million clones, almost 96% of them appearing once. All the donors were Caucasian adults who lived in Nashville, Tennessee. From germline, CDR1 is SGHAT and CDR2 FQNNGV. Between the trimmed V and J ends, which lost 3 bases and 7 bases, there was a span of 9 bases. This CDR3 has 12 amino acids. The sample belongs to a study of shared clonotypes between healthy human individuals. Study-level results: Donor clonotype sharing was expected to depend on sequencing depth. Even with large depth, rarefaction showed that sorted-subset sequencing was incomplete.

Material: naive CD4+ T cells sorted from blood. Subset given: CD45RA+ positively selected. The chain joins TRBV11-2 to TRBJ1-2; the D is unclear. The receptor comes from a man younger than 35 in good health. The CDR3 loop reads CASSFRTAGYTF. The CDR3 bases are TGTGCCAGCAGCTTCAGGACGGCTGGCTACACCTTC.